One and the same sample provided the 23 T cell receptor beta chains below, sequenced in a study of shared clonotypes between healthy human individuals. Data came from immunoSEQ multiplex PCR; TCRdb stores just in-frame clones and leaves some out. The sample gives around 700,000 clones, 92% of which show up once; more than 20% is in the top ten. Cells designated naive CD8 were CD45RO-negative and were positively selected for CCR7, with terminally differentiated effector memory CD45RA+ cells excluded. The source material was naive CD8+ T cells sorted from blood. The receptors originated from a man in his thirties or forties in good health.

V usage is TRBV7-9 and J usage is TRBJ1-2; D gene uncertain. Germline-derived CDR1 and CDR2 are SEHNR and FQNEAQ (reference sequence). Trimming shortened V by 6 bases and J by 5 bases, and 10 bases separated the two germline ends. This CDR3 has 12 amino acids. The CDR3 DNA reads TGTGCCAGCAGGTCACTGGAGTATGGCTACACCTTC. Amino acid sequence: CASRSLEYGYTF.

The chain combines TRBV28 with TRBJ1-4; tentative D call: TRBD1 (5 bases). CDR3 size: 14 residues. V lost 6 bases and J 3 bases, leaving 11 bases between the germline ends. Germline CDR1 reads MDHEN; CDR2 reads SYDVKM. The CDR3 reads CASSSGTANEKLFF. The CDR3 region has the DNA TGTGCCAGCAGCTCCGGGACGGCTAATGAAAAACTGTTTTTT.

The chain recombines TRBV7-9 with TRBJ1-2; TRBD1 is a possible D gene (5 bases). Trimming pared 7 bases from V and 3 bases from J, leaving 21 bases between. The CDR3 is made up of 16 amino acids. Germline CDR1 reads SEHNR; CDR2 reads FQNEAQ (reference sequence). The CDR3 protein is CASTTYPVEGHYGYTF. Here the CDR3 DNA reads TGTGCCAGCACCACTTATCCCGTAGAGGGACACTATGGCTACACCTTC.

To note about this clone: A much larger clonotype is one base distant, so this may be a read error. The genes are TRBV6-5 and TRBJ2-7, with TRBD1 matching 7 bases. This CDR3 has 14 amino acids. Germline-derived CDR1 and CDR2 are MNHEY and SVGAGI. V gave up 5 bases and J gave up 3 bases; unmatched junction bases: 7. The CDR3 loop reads CASSAGAGGYEQYF. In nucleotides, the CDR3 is TGTGCCAGCAGTGCCGGGGCAGGGGGCTACGAGCAGTACTTC.

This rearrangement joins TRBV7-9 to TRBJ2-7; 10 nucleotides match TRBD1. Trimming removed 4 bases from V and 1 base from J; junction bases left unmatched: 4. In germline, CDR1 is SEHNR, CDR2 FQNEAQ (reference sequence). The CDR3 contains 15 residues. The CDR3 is CASSSGTGASYEQYF. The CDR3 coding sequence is TGTGCCAGCAGCTCAGGGACAGGGGCATCCTACGAGCAGTACTTC.

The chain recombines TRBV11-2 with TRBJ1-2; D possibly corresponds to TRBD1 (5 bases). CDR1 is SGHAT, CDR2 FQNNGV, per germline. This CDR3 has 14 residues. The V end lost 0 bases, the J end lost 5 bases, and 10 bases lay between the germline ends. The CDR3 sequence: CASSLDRTTYGYTF. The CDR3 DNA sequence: TGTGCCAGCAGCTTAGATCGGACAACATATGGCTACACCTTC.

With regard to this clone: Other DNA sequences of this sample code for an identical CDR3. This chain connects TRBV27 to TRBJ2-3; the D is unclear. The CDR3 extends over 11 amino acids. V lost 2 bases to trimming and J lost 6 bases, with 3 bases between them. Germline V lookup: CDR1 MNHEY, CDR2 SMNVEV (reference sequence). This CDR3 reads CASSLADTQYF. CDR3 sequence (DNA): TGTGCCAGCAGTTTAGCTGATACGCAGTATTTT.

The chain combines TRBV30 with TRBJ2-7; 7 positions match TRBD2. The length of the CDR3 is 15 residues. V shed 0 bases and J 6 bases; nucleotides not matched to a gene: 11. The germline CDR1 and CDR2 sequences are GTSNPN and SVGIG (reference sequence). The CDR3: CAWSVGLAGAGEQYF. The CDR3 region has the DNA TGTGCCTGGAGTGTTGGGTTGGCGGGAGCTGGCGAGCAGTACTTC.

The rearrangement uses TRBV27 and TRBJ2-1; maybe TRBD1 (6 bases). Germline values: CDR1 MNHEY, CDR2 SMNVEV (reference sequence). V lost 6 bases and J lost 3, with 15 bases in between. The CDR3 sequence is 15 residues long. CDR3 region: CASSTGQLLYNEQFF. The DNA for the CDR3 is TGTGCCAGCAGCACCGGACAGCTTCTCTACAATGAGCAGTTCTTC.

The CDR3 nucleotides are TGTGCCAGCAGTTACGGCCCCCGGGACAGGGATGGCTACACCTTC. It codes for CASSYGPRDRDGYTF. The rearrangement links TRBV6-6 to TRBJ1-2; 9 bases are shared with TRBD1. V lost 2 bases and J lost 6; bases outside the gene matches: 7. Germline loops: CDR1 MNHNY, CDR2 SVGAGI (reference sequence). The CDR3 covers 15 residues.

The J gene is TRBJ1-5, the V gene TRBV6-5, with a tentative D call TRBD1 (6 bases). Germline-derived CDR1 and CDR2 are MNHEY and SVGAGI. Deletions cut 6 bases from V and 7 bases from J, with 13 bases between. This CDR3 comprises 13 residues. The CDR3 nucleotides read TGTGCCAGCAGCTTACAGGGTCGGCAGCCCCAGCATTTT. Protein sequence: CASSLQGRQPQHF.

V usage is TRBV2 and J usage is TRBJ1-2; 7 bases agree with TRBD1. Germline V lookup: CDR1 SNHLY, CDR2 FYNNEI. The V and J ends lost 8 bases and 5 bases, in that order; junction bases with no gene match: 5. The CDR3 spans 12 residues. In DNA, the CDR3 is TGTGCCAGCCTTGGACAGGTTTATGGCTACACCTTC. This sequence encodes CASLGQVYGYTF.

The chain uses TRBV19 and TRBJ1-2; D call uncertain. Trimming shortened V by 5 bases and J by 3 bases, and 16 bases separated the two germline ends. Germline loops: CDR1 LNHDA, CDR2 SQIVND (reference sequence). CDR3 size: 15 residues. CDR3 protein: CASSVDGSSDYGYTF. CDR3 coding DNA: TGTGCCAGTAGTGTGGACGGATCGTCCGACTATGGCTACACCTTC. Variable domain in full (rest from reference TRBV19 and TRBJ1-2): DGGITQSPKYLFRKEGQNVTLSCEQNLNHDAMYWYRQDPGQGLRLIYYSQIVNDFQKGDIAEGYSVSREKKESFPLTVTSAQKNPTAFYLCASSVDGSSDYGYTFGSGTRLTVV.

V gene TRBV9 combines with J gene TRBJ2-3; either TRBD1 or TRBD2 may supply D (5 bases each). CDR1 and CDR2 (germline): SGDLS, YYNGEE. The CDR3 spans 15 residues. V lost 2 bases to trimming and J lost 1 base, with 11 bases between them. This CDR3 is CASSVEGHGTDTQYF. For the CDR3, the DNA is TGTGCCAGCAGCGTCGAGGGGCATGGCACAGATACGCAGTATTTT.

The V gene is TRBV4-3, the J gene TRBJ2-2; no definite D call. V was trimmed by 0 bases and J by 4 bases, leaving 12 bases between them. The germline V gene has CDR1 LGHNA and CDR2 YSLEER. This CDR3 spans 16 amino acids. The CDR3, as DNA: TGCGCCAGCAGCCAAGAGGAAACCTTACCCACCGGGGAGCTGTTTTTT. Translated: CASSQEETLPTGELFF.

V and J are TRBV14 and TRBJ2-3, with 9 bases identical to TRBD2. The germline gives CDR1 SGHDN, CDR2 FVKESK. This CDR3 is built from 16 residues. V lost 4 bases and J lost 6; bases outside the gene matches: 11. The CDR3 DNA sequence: TGTGCCAGCAGCCCTCGCAGGGGAGGACTAGCGGATACGCAGTATTTT. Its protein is CASSPRRGGLADTQYF.

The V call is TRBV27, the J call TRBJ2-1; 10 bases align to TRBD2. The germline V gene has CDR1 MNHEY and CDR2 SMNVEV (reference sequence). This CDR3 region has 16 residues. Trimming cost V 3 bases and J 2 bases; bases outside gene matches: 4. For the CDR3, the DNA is TGTGCCAGCAGTTTTTTCCTAGCGGGAGCCTACAATGAGCAGTTCTTC. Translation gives CASSFFLAGAYNEQFF.

CDR3 in amino acids: CASSPVLGRGTDTQYF. In DNA form, the CDR3 reads TGTGCCAGCAGTCCCGTTTTGGGGAGGGGGACAGATACGCAGTATTTT. The chain combines TRBV28 with TRBJ2-3; a weak D match, TRBD2 (7 bases). V lost 5 bases to trimming and J lost 3 bases, with 18 bases between them. Germline CDR1 reads MDHEN; CDR2 reads SYDVKM. The CDR3 has 16 residues.

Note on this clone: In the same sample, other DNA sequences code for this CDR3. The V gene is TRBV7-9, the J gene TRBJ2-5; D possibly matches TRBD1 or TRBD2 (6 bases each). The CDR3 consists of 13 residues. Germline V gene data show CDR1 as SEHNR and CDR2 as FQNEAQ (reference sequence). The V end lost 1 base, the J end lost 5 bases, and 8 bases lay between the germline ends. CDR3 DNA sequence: TGTGCCAGCAGCTTAGGAGGGGGGGAGACCCAGTACTTC. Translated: CASSLGGGETQYF.

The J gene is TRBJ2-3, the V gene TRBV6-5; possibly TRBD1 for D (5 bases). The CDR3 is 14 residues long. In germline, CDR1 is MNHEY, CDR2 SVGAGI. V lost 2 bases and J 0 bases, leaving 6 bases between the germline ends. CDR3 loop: CASSYQGSTDTQYF. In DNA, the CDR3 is TGTGCCAGCAGTTACCAGGGTAGCACAGATACGCAGTATTTT.

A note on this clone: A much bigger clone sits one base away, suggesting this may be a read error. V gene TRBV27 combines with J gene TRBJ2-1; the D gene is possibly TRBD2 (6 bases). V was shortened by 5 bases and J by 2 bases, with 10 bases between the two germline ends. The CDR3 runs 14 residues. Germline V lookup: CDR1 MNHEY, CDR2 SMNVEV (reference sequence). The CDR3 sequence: CASSPGGTYNEQFF. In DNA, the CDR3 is TGTGCCAGCAGTCCAGGCGGGACCTACAATGAGCAGTTCTTC.

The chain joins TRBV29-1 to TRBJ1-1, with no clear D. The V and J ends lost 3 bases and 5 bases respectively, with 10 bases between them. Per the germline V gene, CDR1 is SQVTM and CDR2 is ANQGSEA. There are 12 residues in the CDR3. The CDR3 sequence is CSVDVVGTEAFF. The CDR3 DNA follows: TGCAGCGTTGACGTGGTTGGAACTGAAGCTTTCTTT.

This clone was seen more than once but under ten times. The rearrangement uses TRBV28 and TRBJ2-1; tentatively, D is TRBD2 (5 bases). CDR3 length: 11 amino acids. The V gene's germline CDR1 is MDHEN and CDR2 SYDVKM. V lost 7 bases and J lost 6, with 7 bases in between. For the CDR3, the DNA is TGTGCCAGCACTCGGGGCAATGAGCAGTTCTTC. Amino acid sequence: CASTRGNEQFF.